This TCR beta chain was captured in a study of OX40 agonist ivuxolimab in advanced cancers. This CDR3 has 15 amino acids. V shed 6 bases, J shed 3 bases, and the junction held 9 bases outside the gene matches. The V gene's germline CDR1 is SGHDN and CDR2 FVKESK. The table came from immunoSEQ multiplex PCR; TCRdb's copy has only in-frame clones and leaves some out. The data show roughly 92,000 clones, about 92% seen once. The chain is built from TRBV14 and TRBJ2-7; 9 bases align to TRBD1. The sequences come from CD4+ or CD8+ T cells sorted from blood, collected in a trial of the OX40 agonist ivuxolimab. This clonotype originated in an adult with an advanced solid tumor such as melanoma, head and neck, liver or kidney cancer. The DNA for the CDR3 is TGTGCCAGCAGTAGTCTCCGGACAGGGGACTACGAGCAGTACTTC. Translating gives CASSSLRTGDYEQYF.